This T cell receptor (beta chain) was profiled in a study of patients and donors after allogeneic stem cell transplantation. Germline lookup yields CDR1 SGHRS and CDR2 YFSETQ. The CDR3 has 14 amino acids. The V end lost 2 bases, the J end lost 4 bases, and 12 bases lay between the germline ends. A single record per CDR3 protein comes from TCRdb applying MiXCR to the RT-PCR reads. The sample has 25,000 to 35,000 distinct CDR3 sequences, approximately 7% seen once; the top ten hold approximately 30%. This clonotype is judged medium-sized. The V gene is TRBV5-1, the J gene TRBJ1-1; D not resolved. The sequencing input was blood, either unsorted or a sorted T cell fraction (not recorded which). This sequence originates from a human donor who was either an allogeneic HSCT recipient or a stem cell or donor lymphocyte infusion donor (not recorded which). It is not recorded whose cells these are; they may come from a transplant donor. The CDR3 spells CASSFGRSGTEAFF. CDR3 DNA: TGCGCCAGCAGCTTCGGGAGGTCTGGCACTGAAGCTTTCTTT.